One and the same sample provided the 9 T cell receptor beta chains below, sequenced in a study of blood T cells in healthy people across ages (dated by TCRdb to between 2014 and 2016). Libraries were constructed by 5' RACE. This sample was sequenced with an Illumina HiSeq 2500. A second roughly 7 to 12 cycle PCR used a sample-barcoded 5' primer and a J-beta primer mix. The public reads were quality trimmed at Q25 with fastp and then assembled into clones with MiXCR by TCRdb, keeping productive beta chains. Each CDR3 protein appears once, grouped with its most common genes and DNA. The sample yields 700,000 to 1,000,000 distinct CDR3 sequences; approximately 48% were counted once. Of the sample, approximately 20% falls within the top ten clones. Sequencing was carried out using blood. Receptors originate from a man between 60 and 75 years old in good health.

CDR3 in DNA: TGTGCCAGCAGTGGATCGGAAGCCAAAAACATTCAGTACTTC. As protein: CASSGSEAKNIQYF. V usage is TRBV6-1 and J usage is TRBJ2-4; no reliable D call. Between the trimmed V and J ends, which lost 4 bases and 0 bases, there was a span of 7 bases. Germline V gene sequence: CDR1 MNHNS, CDR2 SASEGT. The CDR3 has 14 amino acids.

V and J are TRBV3-1 and TRBJ2-7; TRBD1 agrees at 8 bases. The germline gives CDR1 LGHDT, CDR2 YNNKEL (reference sequence). Unmatched junction bases numbered 6, after V lost 0 bases and J lost 2 bases. The CDR3 runs 16 residues. CDR3 amino acids: CASSQERGTGTYEQYF. In DNA, the CDR3 is TGTGCCAGCAGCCAAGAACGGGGGACAGGTACCTACGAGCAGTACTTC.

The J gene is TRBJ2-3, the V gene TRBV7-2, with D perhaps matching TRBD2 (6 bases). Germline-derived CDR1 and CDR2 are SGHTA and FQGNSA. Deletions cut 5 bases from V and 5 bases from J, with 14 bases between. This CDR3 contains 14 residues. The CDR3 region is CASSRGLEVDTQYF. The CDR3 DNA follows: TGTGCCAGCAGCCGGGGACTGGAGGTAGATACGCAGTATTTT.

The V gene is TRBV27, the J gene TRBJ2-7; 7 bases are shared with TRBD1. The junction had 9 bases not matched to a gene; V was cut back by 5 bases and J by 5 bases. Germline V gene sequence: CDR1 MNHEY, CDR2 SMNVEV (reference sequence). The CDR3 totals 14 residues. CDR3 in DNA: TGTGCCAGCAGTCACCAGGGGGAACGGGACGAGCAGTACTTC. Residues: CASSHQGERDEQYF.

This clonotype showed up many times. The chain joins TRBV4-3 to TRBJ1-4; D ambiguous. The CDR3 loop spans 16 amino acids. V was clipped by 0 bases and J by 4 bases, with 12 bases between them. CDR1 is LGHNA and CDR2 is YSLEER in the germline V gene. The CDR3 bases are TGCGCCAGCAGCCAAGAGAGGGCAGCAGTTAATGAAAAACTGTTTTTT. Residues: CASSQERAAVNEKLFF.

CDR3 in amino acids: CSATRQGVYEKLFF. CDR3 coding DNA: TGCAGTGCTACCAGACAGGGGGTTTACGAAAAACTGTTTTTT. The V gene is TRBV20-1, the J gene TRBJ1-4, with 9 nucleotides matching TRBD1. V shed 4 bases and J 8 bases; nucleotides not matched to a gene: 8. In germline, CDR1 is DFQATT, CDR2 SNEGSKA (reference sequence). The CDR3 length is 14 residues.

This clonotype has more than one count but fewer than ten. This may arise from a read error, as a much more abundant clone is one base away. The rearrangement joins TRBV3-1 to TRBJ2-7, with D perhaps being TRBD1 or TRBD2 (5 bases each). Germline lookup yields CDR1 LGHDT and CDR2 YNNKEL (reference sequence). The CDR3 runs 14 residues. Trimming cost V 4 bases and J 3 bases, with 13 bases left between them. The chain's CDR3 is CASSLVGTNYEQYF. The CDR3 DNA reads TGTGCCAGCAGCCTCGTCGGGACCAACTACGAGCAGTACTTC.

This clonotype came up a few times. This chain links TRBV11-3 with TRBJ1-2, with D tentatively TRBD1 (5 bases). The germline V gene encodes CDR1 SGHNT and CDR2 YENEEA. Trimming removed 0 bases from V and 2 bases from J, with 13 bases in between. The CDR3 has 16 amino acids. The CDR3, as DNA: TGTGCCAGCAGCTTAGATGAGGGAAGGACAAACTATGGCTACACCTTC. Its protein is CASSLDEGRTNYGYTF.

Regarding this clonotype: This may be a read error: a much more frequent sequence differs by one nucleotide. J is TRBJ1-2 and V is TRBV6-1, with D maybe TRBD1 (5 bases). The length of the CDR3 is 17 residues. V gave up 0 bases and J gave up 3 bases, with 17 bases separating them. The germline CDR1 and CDR2 sequences are MNHNS and SASEGT. Here the CDR3 DNA reads TGTGCCAGCAGTGAAGCTACCTCATGGGACCGCCACTATGGCTACACCTTC. The encoded protein is CASSEATSWDRHYGYTF.